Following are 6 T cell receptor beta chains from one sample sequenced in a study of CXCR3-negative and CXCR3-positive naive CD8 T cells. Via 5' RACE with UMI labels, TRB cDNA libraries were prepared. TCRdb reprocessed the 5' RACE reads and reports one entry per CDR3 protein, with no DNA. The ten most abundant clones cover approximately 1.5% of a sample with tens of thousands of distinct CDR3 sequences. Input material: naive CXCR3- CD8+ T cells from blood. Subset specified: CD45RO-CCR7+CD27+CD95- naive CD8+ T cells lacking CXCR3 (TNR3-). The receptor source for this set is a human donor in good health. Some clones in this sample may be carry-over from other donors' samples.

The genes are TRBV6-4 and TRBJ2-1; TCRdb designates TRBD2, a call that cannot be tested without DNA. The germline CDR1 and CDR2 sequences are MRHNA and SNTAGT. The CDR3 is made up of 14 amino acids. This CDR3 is CASSDSTESGDVFF.

The CDR3 sequence is CASSPGAYNEQFF. The chain carries TRBV6-4 and TRBJ2-1; the D call from TCRdb, TRBD1, cannot be confirmed without DNA. The CDR3 extends over 13 amino acids. CDR1 is MRHNA and CDR2 is SNTAGT in the germline V gene.

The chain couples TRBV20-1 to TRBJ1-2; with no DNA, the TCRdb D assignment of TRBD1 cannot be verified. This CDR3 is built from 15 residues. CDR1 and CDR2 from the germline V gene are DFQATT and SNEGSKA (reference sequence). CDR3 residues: CSASVAGTEGPGYTF.

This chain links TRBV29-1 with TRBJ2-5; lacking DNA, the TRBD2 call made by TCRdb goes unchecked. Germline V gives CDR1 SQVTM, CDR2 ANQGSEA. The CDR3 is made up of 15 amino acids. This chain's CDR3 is CSVELASLALETQYF.

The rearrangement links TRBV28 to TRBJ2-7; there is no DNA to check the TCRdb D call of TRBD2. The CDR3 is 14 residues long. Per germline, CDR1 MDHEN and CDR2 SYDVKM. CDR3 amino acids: CASSFLAGKREQYF.

This CDR3 is CASSLGSYNEQFF. The genes are TRBV5-6 and TRBJ2-1. The CDR3 runs 13 residues. Germline CDR1 SGHDT, CDR2 YYEEEE.